These 24 T cell receptor beta chains share one sample of origin, sequenced in a study of blood T cell repertoires in COVID-19. The table came from immunoSEQ multiplex PCR; TCRdb's copy has only in-frame clones and leaves some out. The sample carries hundreds of thousands of clones, about 89% recorded once. Input material: PBMCs or T cells enriched from blood (not recorded which). Every receptor here comes from a woman aged 35 to 49 who had recovered from COVID-19.

The chain uses TRBV21-1 and TRBJ1-2; the DNA was not compared with TRBD1, the D call given in the table. TRBV21-1 is tagged as a pseudogene. CDR3 size: 17 residues. CDR3 sequence (DNA): TGTGCCAGCTACGATGGGATACAGGGGGAATCGAGGTATGGCTACACCTTC. Translated: CASYDGIQGESRYGYTF.

The CDR3 sequence: CASSYSGQGEQYF. In DNA form, the CDR3 reads TGTGCCAGCAGTTACTCCGGACAGGGCGAACAGTACTTC. V and J are TRBV6-5 and TRBJ2-7, with 8 bases that match TRBD1. V lost 0 bases, J lost 10 bases, and 5 bases stayed unmatched. Germline CDR1 reads MNHEY; CDR2 reads SVGAGI. This CDR3 has 13 amino acids.

This chain connects TRBV15 to TRBJ2-1, with D uncertain. The germline V gene has CDR1 LNHNV and CDR2 YYDKDF (reference sequence). The germline V and J ends were trimmed by 1 base and 3 bases, with 7 bases remaining between them. This CDR3 is 14 amino acids long. The chain's CDR3 is CATSRGTVYNEQFF. The CDR3 coding sequence is TGTGCCACCAGCAGAGGCACGGTCTACAATGAGCAGTTCTTC.

The rearrangement links TRBV19 to TRBJ2-1; TRBD1 agrees at 8 bases. CDR3 length: 17 residues. The V segment lost 4 bases and the J segment 3 bases; nucleotides outside the gene matches: 11. Germline CDR1 reads LNHDA; CDR2 reads SQIVND (reference sequence). CDR3 sequence reads: CASSTPATGAGYNEQFF. CDR3 bases: TGTGCCAGTAGTACCCCAGCGACAGGGGCGGGCTACAATGAGCAGTTCTTC.

The chain is built from TRBV11-2 and TRBJ2-5, with D possibly matching TRBD1 (5 bases). The V gene lost 0 bases and the J gene lost 4 bases, with 9 bases spanning the gap. CDR1 and CDR2 from the germline V gene are SGHAT and FQNNGV. CDR3 length: 14 amino acids. The chain's CDR3 is CASSLDRVTETQYF. The CDR3 bases are TGTGCCAGCAGCTTAGACAGGGTCACAGAGACCCAGTACTTC. Variable domain in full (rest from reference TRBV11-2 and TRBJ2-5): EAGVAQSPRYKIIEKRQSVAFWCNPISGHATLYWYQQILGQGPKLLIQFQNNGVVDDSQLPKDRFSAERLKGVDSTLKIQPAKLEDSAVYLCASSLDRVTETQYFGPGTRLLVL.

The chain has TRBV11-2 and TRBJ2-5; TRBD2 aligns across 14 bases. The CDR3 totals 16 residues. Germline-derived CDR1 and CDR2 are SGHAT and FQNNGV. V shed 5 bases and J 8 bases; nucleotides not matched to a gene: 10. CDR3 sequence reads: CASSVETSGGAGTQYF. In DNA form, the CDR3 reads TGTGCCAGCAGCGTGGAGACTAGCGGGGGGGCGGGCACCCAGTACTTC.

The chain carries TRBV19 and TRBJ1-2; tentatively, D is TRBD1 (5 bases). CDR3 length: 16 residues. The germline V gene encodes CDR1 LNHDA and CDR2 SQIVND (reference sequence). V lost 3 bases to trimming and J lost 8 bases, with 22 bases between them. The CDR3 region has the DNA TGTGCCAGTAGTATCCTCAGCGGGGGACGAAATCTCGGCTACACCTTC. This encodes CASSILSGGRNLGYTF.

This chain links TRBV30 with TRBJ1-1; D not resolved. The CDR3 loop spans 14 amino acids. CDR1 and CDR2 (germline): GTSNPN, SVGIG (reference sequence). V was trimmed by 2 bases and J by 4 bases, leaving 14 bases between them. CDR3 sequence (DNA): TGTGCCTGGAGTTGGACTTCTTCGGGCACTGAAGCTTTCTTT. It translates to CAWSWTSSGTEAFF.

The chain couples TRBV5-4 to TRBJ2-7, with TRBD1 as a possible D gene (5 bases). The CDR3 is 13 amino acids. Trimming took off 2 bases at V and 4 bases at J, with 10 bases between the two ends. CDR1 and CDR2 from the germline V gene are SGHNT and YYREEE (reference sequence). CDR3 DNA sequence: TGTGCCAGCAGCTTAACAGGTAGTTACGAGCAGTACTTC. The encoded protein is CASSLTGSYEQYF.

The rearrangement uses TRBV7-6 and TRBJ2-7; TRBD2 matches at 7 bases. Trimming at V came to 3 bases and at J to 2 bases, leaving 10 bases not matched to a gene. CDR1 SGHVS and CDR2 FNYEAQ come from the germline V gene. This CDR3 contains 16 residues. CDR3 bases: TGTGCCAGCAGCTTTTCCCTCCTGGCGGGAGCCTACGAGCAGTACTTC. Translated, it gives CASSFSLLAGAYEQYF.

This clone was seen a handful of times. This chain connects TRBV5-4 to TRBJ2-3; 8 nucleotides agree with TRBD2. Per the germline V gene, CDR1 is SGHNT and CDR2 is YYREEE (reference sequence). The V gene end was trimmed by 4 bases and the J gene end by 4 bases; junction bases not matched to a gene: 8. This CDR3 spans 15 amino acids. CDR3 sequence reads: CASSRSGSEADTQYF. Here the CDR3 DNA reads TGTGCCAGCAGCCGGAGCGGGAGTGAAGCAGATACGCAGTATTTT. The complete variable domain, with remaining parts taken from reference TRBV5-4 and TRBJ2-3, reads ETGVTQSPTHLIKTRGQQVTLRCSSQSGHNTVSWYQQALGQGPQFIFQYYREEENGRGNFPPRFSGLQFPNYSSELNVNALELDDSALYLCASSRSGSEADTQYFGPGTRLTVL.

V and J are TRBV7-2 and TRBJ2-5, with TRBD2 identical over 12 bases. J lost 2 bases, V lost 7 bases, and 8 bases had no gene match. The length of the CDR3 is 16 residues. Germline lookup yields CDR1 SGHTA and CDR2 FQGNSA. The CDR3 nucleotides read TGTGCCAGCACCGAGACTAGCGGGGGACAACAAGAGACCCAGTACTTC. The encoded protein is CASTETSGGQQETQYF.

The CDR3 spells CASSPVGGQTREKLFF. DNA of the CDR3: TGTGCCAGCAGCCCAGTAGGGGGACAGACAAGGGAAAAACTGTTTTTT. This chain uses TRBV9 with TRBJ1-4; TRBD1 matches 7 bases. Germline CDR1 SGDLS, CDR2 YYNGEE. This CDR3 spans 16 amino acids. The ends lost 4 bases at V and 8 bases at J; junction bases unmatched: 14.

The chain recombines TRBV2 with TRBJ2-1; D is unclear. V lost 4 bases and J 0 bases, leaving 10 bases between the germline ends. CDR1 SNHLY and CDR2 FYNNEI come from the germline V gene. The CDR3 contains 15 residues. The CDR3 region is CASSGGSSSYNEQFF. CDR3 coding DNA: TGTGCCAGCAGTGGCGGCTCAAGCTCCTACAATGAGCAGTTCTTC.

V gene TRBV7-2 combines with J gene TRBJ1-3; D may be TRBD1 (6 bases). The CDR3 consists of 15 residues. The V gene lost 3 bases and the J gene lost 0 bases, with 9 bases spanning the gap. Germline V gene lookup returns CDR1 SGHTA and CDR2 FQGNSA. In DNA, the CDR3 is TGTGCCAGCAGCTTCTCAGGGGACTCTGGAAACACCATATATTTT. This gives the protein CASSFSGDSGNTIYF.

For the CDR3, the DNA is TGTGCCAGCAGCTTCGGACAGGGGGAGACCCAGTACTTC. It yields the protein CASSFGQGETQYF. This chain joins TRBV7-8 and TRBJ2-5, with 9 bases identical to TRBD1. The CDR3 consists of 13 residues. With 3 bases clipped from V and 5 bases from J, the junction kept 1 base outside the gene matches. In germline, CDR1 is SGHVS, CDR2 FQNEAQ.

The V gene is TRBV29-1, the J gene TRBJ2-2; 8 nucleotides align to TRBD2. Germline loops: CDR1 SQVTM, CDR2 ANQGSEA. V was clipped by 7 bases and J by 6 bases; unmatched bases: 10. The CDR3 covers 14 residues. The CDR3 DNA sequence: TGCAGCGCCTCGGCCGGGGGGGCGGCCGGGGAGCTGTTTTTT. It translates to CSASAGGAAGELFF.

This clone was seen a few times. J is TRBJ1-5 and V is TRBV27; a weak D match, TRBD1 (5 bases). The CDR3 contains 13 residues. Germline V lookup: CDR1 MNHEY, CDR2 SMNVEV (reference sequence). The V end was cut by 6 bases, the J end by 5 bases, with 11 bases between. As DNA, the CDR3 is TGTGCCAGCAGAGGGGCAGAAGATCAGCCCCAGCATTTT. Its translation: CASRGAEDQPQHF.

The chain is built from TRBV18 and TRBJ2-2; 8 nucleotides agree with TRBD1. Germline V gene sequence: CDR1 KGHSH, CDR2 LQKENI. The CDR3 is 16 amino acids. J lost 0 bases, V lost 3 bases, and 3 bases had no gene match. CDR3 nucleotides: TGTGCCAGCTCACCCATGACAGGGGCGAACACCGGGGAGCTGTTTTTT. Protein product: CASSPMTGANTGELFF. Complete variable domain (other parts from reference TRBV18 and TRBJ2-2): NAGVMQNPRHLVRRRGQEARLRCSPMKGHSHVYWYRQLPEEGLKFMVYLQKENIIDESGMPKERFSAEFPKEGPSILRIQQVVRGDSAAYFCASSPMTGANTGELFFGEGSRLTVL.

The chain has TRBV2 and TRBJ1-6; D unclear. Germline V CDR1 and CDR2: SNHLY, FYNNEI. CDR3 size: 13 residues. V was trimmed by 7 bases and J by 8 bases, leaving 12 bases between them. As DNA, the CDR3 is TGTGCCAGCACTAGGTTTTTAGATTCACCCCTCCACTTT. Translating gives CASTRFLDSPLHF. The full variable domain, in which reference TRBV2 and TRBJ1-6 provide the parts outside the CDR3, is EPEVTQTPSHQVTQMGQEVILRCVPISNHLYFYWYRQILGQKVEFLVSFYNNEISEKSEIFDDQFSVERPDGSNFTLKIRSTKLEDSAMYFCASTRFLDSPLHFGNGTRLTVT.

The chain combines TRBV25-1 with TRBJ2-3; perhaps TRBD1 as D (5 bases). Germline CDR1 and CDR2: MGHDK and SYGVNS. Trimming cost V 0 bases and J 7 bases, with 14 bases left between them. The CDR3 spans 15 residues. The CDR3: CASSEYARKGYTQYF. The CDR3 DNA reads as TGTGCCAGCAGTGAATATGCCAGGAAGGGGTATACGCAGTATTTT.

This clone has a handful of counts. The chain has TRBV4-3 and TRBJ2-7; possibly TRBD2 for D (6 bases). The germline CDR1 and CDR2 sequences are LGHNA and YSLEER. V lost 0 bases, J lost 2 bases, and 14 bases lay in between. The CDR3 covers 16 residues. CDR3 amino acids: CASSQDLGTAAYEQYF. In DNA form, the CDR3 reads TGCGCCAGCAGCCAAGATCTAGGGACTGCGGCCTACGAGCAGTACTTC.

This sequence joins TRBV18 and TRBJ2-1; the D gene is possibly TRBD1 (5 bases). Trimming left V 3 bases short and J 7 bases short, with 10 bases between. The CDR3 runs 13 residues. Per germline, CDR1 KGHSH and CDR2 LQKENI. CDR3 protein: CASSPWGSNEQFF. DNA of the CDR3: TGTGCCAGCTCACCTTGGGGCTCGAATGAGCAGTTCTTC.

The chain recombines TRBV23-1 with TRBJ1-6; 8 nucleotides match TRBD1. TRBV23-1 counts as an open reading frame of uncertain function. CDR3 length equals 16 residues. The trim removed 5 bases at V and 8 bases at J, leaving 11 bases unmatched. DNA of the CDR3: TGCGCCAGCAGTTCGCTGTGGACAGGGTGGGATTCACCCCTCCACTTT. Amino acid sequence: CASSSLWTGWDSPLHF.